This TCR beta chain was recovered during a study of T cell repertoires in cytomegalovirus infection (dated 2019 in TCRdb). Concerning the study at large: The peptide stimulations were aimed at well-studied HLA-B-restricted epitopes as well as recently identified HLA-C-restricted CMV epitopes, whose presentation resists viral immunomodulation. Donor HLA type was relevant to the analysis, as public TCR beta signatures indicated carriage of CMV infection together with the matching HLA type.

Results the study describes overall, beyond this receptor: In both this cohort and an independent cohort of more than 350 donors, the cumulative frequency of public TCR beta family members distinguished carriers of CMV infection plus the relevant HLA type. The ex vivo response was dominated by HLA-C-restricted CMV-specific TCR beta clonotypes, which also provided the single most frequent clonotype in two of eight donors.

Regarding this clonotype: What antigen it recognizes has not been identified. There are no base qualities to consult, and no much larger clone falls within one base.

Inclusive of the bounding cysteine and phenylalanine, the CDR3 is 15 residues long. Just the 45-base CDR3 DNA is kept, in frame starting at base 1. A distance of 12 bases separates the germline ends of V and J, which lose 3 bases and 1 base respectively. The listed sequencing device is Illumina HiSeq 1500. TCRdb ran its own pipeline on the public reads, namely fastp trimming at Q25 and MiXCR clone calling, and kept in-frame beta chains. Rows with one shared CDR3 protein collapse into an entry with the most common genes and DNA. Here the sample has fewer than 900,000 distinct CDR3 sequences; about 29% occur a single time. The top ten hold about 12% of the sample. The treatment or condition label of this sample denotes: in vitro stimulation with specific CMV peptide epitopes to enrich CMV-specific T cells.

The sequence was obtained from a human donor in good health (CMV status not recorded). Some clones in this sample may be carry-over from other donors' samples. Recombination linked TRBV12-3 or TRBV12-4 to TRBJ1-1; matching of 5 bases hints at TRBD1 as the D gene. The sample here was cultured CD8+ T cells from PBMCs, taken from culture after CMV antigen stimulation. At the DNA level, the sequence is TGTGCCAGCAGTTTTCCCTACACAGGGAACACTGAAGCTTTCTTT. This is translated as CASSFPYTGNTEAFF.